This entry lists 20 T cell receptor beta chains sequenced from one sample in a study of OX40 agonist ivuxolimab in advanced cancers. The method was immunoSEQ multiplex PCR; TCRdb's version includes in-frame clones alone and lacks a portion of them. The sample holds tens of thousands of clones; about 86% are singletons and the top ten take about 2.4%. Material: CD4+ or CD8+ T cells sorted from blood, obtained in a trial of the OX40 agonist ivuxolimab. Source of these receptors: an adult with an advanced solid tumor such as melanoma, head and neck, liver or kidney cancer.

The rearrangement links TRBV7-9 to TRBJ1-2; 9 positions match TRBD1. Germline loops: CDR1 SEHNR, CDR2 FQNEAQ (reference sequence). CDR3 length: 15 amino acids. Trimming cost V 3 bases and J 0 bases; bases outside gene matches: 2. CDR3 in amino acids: CASSLGQGANYGYTF. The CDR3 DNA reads TGTGCCAGCAGCTTGGGACAGGGCGCTAACTATGGCTACACCTTC.

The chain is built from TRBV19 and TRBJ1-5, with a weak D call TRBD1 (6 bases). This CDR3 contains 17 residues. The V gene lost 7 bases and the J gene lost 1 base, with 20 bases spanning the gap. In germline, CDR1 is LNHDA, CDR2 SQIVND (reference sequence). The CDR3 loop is CASNGRGSWGSNQPQHF. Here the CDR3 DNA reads TGTGCCAGTAACGGCAGGGGATCATGGGGGAGCAATCAGCCCCAGCATTTT. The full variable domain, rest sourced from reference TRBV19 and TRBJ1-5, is DGGITQSPKYLFRKEGQNVTLSCEQNLNHDAMYWYRQDPGQGLRLIYYSQIVNDFQKGDIAEGYSVSREKKESFPLTVTSAQKNPTAFYLCASNGRGSWGSNQPQHFGDGTRLSIL.

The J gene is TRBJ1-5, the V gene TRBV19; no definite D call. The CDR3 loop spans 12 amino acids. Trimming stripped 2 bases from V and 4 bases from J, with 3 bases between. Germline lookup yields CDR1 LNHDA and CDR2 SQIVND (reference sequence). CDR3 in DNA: TGTGCCAGTAGTATAAGGAATCAGCCCCAGCATTTT. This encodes CASSIRNQPQHF.

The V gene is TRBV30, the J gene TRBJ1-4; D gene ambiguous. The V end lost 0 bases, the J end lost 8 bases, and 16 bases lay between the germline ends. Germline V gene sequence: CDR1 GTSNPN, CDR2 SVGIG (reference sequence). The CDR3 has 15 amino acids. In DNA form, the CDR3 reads TGTGCCTGGAGTGTACGCCAGCTAACGGGGGAAAAACTGTTTTTT. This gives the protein CAWSVRQLTGEKLFF.

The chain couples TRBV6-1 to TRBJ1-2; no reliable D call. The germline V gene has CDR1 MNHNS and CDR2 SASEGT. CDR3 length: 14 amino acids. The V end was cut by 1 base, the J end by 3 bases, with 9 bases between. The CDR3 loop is CASSEGEAYYGYTF. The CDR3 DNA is TGTGCCAGCAGTGAAGGGGAGGCGTACTATGGCTACACCTTC.

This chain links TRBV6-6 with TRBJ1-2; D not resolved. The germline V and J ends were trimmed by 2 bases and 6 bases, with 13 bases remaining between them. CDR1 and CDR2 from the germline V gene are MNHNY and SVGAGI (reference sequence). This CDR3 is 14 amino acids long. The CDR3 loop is CASSYRVTTHGYTF. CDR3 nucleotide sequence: TGTGCCAGCAGTTACCGTGTCACGACCCATGGCTACACCTTC.

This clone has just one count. The CDR3 loop is CASSQDPTGGGGNTIYF. In DNA, the CDR3 is TGTGCCAGCAGCCAAGATCCGACAGGGGGCGGTGGAAACACCATATATTTT. The chain uses TRBV4-2 and TRBJ1-3, with 10 bases that match TRBD1. Unmatched junction bases numbered 5, after V lost 0 bases and J lost 3 bases. Germline V gene data show CDR1 as LGHNA and CDR2 as YNFKEQ. The CDR3 has 17 residues.

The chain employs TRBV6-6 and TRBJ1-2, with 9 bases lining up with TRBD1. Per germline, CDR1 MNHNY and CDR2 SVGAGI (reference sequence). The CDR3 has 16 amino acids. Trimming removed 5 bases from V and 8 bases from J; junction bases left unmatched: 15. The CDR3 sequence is CASSPFTLQGARGYTF. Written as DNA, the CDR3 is TGTGCCAGCAGTCCTTTTACTTTACAGGGGGCGAGGGGCTACACCTTC.

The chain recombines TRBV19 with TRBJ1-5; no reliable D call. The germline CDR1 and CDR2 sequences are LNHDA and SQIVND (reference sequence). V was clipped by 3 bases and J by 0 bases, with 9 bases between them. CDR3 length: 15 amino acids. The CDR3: CASSIGSYSNQPQHF. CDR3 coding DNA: TGTGCCAGTAGTATCGGCAGCTATAGCAATCAGCCCCAGCATTTT. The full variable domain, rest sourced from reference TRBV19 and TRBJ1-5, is DGGITQSPKYLFRKEGQNVTLSCEQNLNHDAMYWYRQDPGQGLRLIYYSQIVNDFQKGDIAEGYSVSREKKESFPLTVTSAQKNPTAFYLCASSIGSYSNQPQHFGDGTRLSIL.

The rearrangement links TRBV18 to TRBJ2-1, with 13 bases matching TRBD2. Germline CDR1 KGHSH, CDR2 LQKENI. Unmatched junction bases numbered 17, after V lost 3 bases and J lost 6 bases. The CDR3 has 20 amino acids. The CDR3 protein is CASSPSLGYPRTSGGNEQFF. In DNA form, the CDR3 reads TGTGCCAGCTCACCTTCTCTAGGGTATCCGAGGACTAGCGGGGGCAATGAGCAGTTCTTC. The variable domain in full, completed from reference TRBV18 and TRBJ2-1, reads NAGVMQNPRHLVRRRGQEARLRCSPMKGHSHVYWYRQLPEEGLKFMVYLQKENIIDESGMPKERFSAEFPKEGPSILRIQQVVRGDSAAYFCASSPSLGYPRTSGGNEQFFGPGTRLTVL.

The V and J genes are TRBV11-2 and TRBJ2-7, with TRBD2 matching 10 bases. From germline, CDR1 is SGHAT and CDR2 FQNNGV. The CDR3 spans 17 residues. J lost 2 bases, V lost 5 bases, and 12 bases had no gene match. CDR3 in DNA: TGTGCCAGCAGCCCCTTAGGACTAGCGGTGATCACCTACGAGCAGTACTTC. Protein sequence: CASSPLGLAVITYEQYF.

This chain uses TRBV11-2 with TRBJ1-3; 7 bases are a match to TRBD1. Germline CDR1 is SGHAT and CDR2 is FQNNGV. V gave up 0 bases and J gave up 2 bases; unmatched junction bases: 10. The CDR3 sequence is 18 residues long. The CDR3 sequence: CASSLEPGQLTAGNTIYF. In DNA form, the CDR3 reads TGTGCCAGCAGCTTAGAACCGGGACAGCTGACTGCTGGAAACACCATATATTTT. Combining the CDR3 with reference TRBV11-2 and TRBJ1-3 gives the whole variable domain EAGVAQSPRYKIIEKRQSVAFWCNPISGHATLYWYQQILGQGPKLLIQFQNNGVVDDSQLPKDRFSAERLKGVDSTLKIQPAKLEDSAVYLCASSLEPGQLTAGNTIYFGEGSWLTVV.

The CDR3 DNA reads TGTGCCAGCAGCTTAGGAGGGGGTGGATTTTACAATGAGCAGTTCTTC. Amino acid sequence: CASSLGGGGFYNEQFF. The chain joins TRBV7-8 to TRBJ2-1; tentatively, D is TRBD1 (6 bases). The germline V gene has CDR1 SGHVS and CDR2 FQNEAQ. This CDR3 contains 16 residues. V lost 1 base to trimming and J lost 4 bases, with 14 bases between them.

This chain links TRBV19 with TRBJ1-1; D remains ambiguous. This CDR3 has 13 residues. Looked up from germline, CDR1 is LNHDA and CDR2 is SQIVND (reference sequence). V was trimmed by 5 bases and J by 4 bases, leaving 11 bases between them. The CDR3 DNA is TGTGCCAGTAGTGTTCGGGCCGGCACTGAAGCTTTCTTT. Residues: CASSVRAGTEAFF.

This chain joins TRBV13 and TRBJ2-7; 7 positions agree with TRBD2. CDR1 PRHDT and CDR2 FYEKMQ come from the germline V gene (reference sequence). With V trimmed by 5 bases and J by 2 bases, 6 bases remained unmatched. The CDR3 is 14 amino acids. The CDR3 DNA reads TGTGCCAGCAGCGTGAGTGCGGGGGCCTACGAGCAGTACTTC. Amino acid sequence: CASSVSAGAYEQYF. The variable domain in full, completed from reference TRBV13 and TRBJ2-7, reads AAGVIQSPRHLIKEKRETATLKCYPIPRHDTVYWYQQGPGQDPQFLISFYEKMQSDKGSIPDRFSAQQFSDYHSELNMSSLELGDSALYFCASSVSAGAYEQYFGPGTRLTVT.

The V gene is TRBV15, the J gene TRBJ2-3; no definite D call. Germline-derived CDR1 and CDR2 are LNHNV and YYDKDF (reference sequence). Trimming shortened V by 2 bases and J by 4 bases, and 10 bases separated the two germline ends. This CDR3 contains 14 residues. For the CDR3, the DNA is TGTGCCACCAGCAGAAGGTTAACAGCAGATACGCAGTATTTT. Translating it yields CATSRRLTADTQYF.

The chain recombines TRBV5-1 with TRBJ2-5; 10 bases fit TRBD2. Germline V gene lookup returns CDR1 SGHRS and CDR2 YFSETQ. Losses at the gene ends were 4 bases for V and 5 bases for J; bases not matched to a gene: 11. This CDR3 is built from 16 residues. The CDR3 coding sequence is TGCGCCAGCAGCGGACCGGGACTAGCGTTCACGGAGACCCAGTACTTC. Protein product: CASSGPGLAFTETQYF.

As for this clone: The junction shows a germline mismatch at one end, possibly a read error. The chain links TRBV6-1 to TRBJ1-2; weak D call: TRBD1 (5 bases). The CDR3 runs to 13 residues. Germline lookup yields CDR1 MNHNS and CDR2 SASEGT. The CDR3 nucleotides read TGTGCCAGCAGTTGGAGCAGGGAGGATGGCTATACCTTC. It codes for CASSWSREDGYTF.

In DNA, the CDR3 is TGTGCCAGCACCGATATCGGGGTTCCTGAAGCTTTCTTT. The encoded protein is CASTDIGVPEAFF. The chain joins TRBV28 to TRBJ1-1; D gene unclear. Germline values: CDR1 MDHEN, CDR2 SYDVKM. Trimming removed 7 bases at V and 6 bases at J, with 15 bases between. The CDR3 totals 13 residues.

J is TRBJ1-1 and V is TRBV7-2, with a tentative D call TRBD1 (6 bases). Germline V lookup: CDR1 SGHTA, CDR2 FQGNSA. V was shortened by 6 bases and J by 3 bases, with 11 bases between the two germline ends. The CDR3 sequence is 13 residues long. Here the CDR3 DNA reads TGTGCCAGCAGAACCAGGGGCGACACTGAAGCTTTCTTT. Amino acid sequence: CASRTRGDTEAFF.